This TCR beta chain was identified during a study of blood T cell repertoires in COVID-19. This clone was recorded once. Here immunoSEQ multiplex PCR was the method, and the copy in TCRdb shows in-frame clones only, minus some. The profile shows around 39,000 clones, approximately 84% of them singletons. This CDR3 comprises 16 residues. Germline V CDR1 and CDR2: MGHRA, YSYEKL. V was cut by 3 bases and J by 5 bases, with 19 bases left in between. The TCR originated in an elderly man with active or convalescent COVID-19. Sequencing was performed on peripheral blood. The chain has TRBV4-1 and TRBJ2-5; possibly TRBD1 for D (6 bases). CDR3 DNA sequence: TGCGCCAGCAGCCAGGGGGATACAGGGTGGATCGAGACCCAGTACTTC. Encoded protein: CASSQGDTGWIETQYF.